A selection of T cell receptor beta chains follows, all from one sample in a study of blood T cell repertoires in COVID-19. Profiling relied on immunoSEQ multiplex PCR, and the TCRdb table lists in-frame clones only, not all of them. The table records tens of thousands of clones, around 89% of them present only once. The sequencing sample was made of peripheral blood. Receptors originate from a woman older than 75 with active COVID-19. CDR3s include the opening cysteine and the closing phenylalanine or tryptophan. A D gene is named only where the DNA matches it firmly. Size values are once, few and many counts, or a class for expanded clones, and some rows have none.

j_call: TRBJ2-7
d_call: TRBD2
v_call: TRBV5-4
clone_size: NA
cdr3_aa: CASSRGRLAGDYEQYF
cdr3_nt: TGTGCCAGCAGCCGGGGACGTCTAGCGGGAGACTACGAGCAGTACTTC

j_call: TRBJ1-2
d_call: NA
v_call: TRBV7-2
clone_size: NA
cdr3_aa: CASTQPGGSGYTF
cdr3_nt: TGTGCCAGCACCCAGCCGGGGGGATCAGGCTACACCTTC

j_call: TRBJ2-1
d_call: NA
v_call: TRBV4-3
clone_size: NA
cdr3_aa: CASSQDRGPNEQFF
cdr3_nt: TGCGCCAGCAGCCAAGATCGGGGTCCCAATGAGCAGTTCTTC

j_call: TRBJ1-5
d_call: NA
v_call: TRBV6-2/TRBV6-3
clone_size: NA
cdr3_aa: CASSGLLSLGDPQPQHF
cdr3_nt: TGTGCCAGCAGTGGACTCCTGTCTCTGGGTGATCCTCAGCCCCAGCATTTT

j_call: TRBJ1-1
d_call: TRBD1
v_call: TRBV6-5
clone_size: NA
cdr3_aa: CASSSPTGLDTEAFF
cdr3_nt: TGTGCCAGCAGTTCCCCGACAGGGTTAGACACTGAAGCTTTCTTT

j_call: TRBJ1-2
d_call: TRBD1
v_call: TRBV7-8
clone_size: NA
cdr3_aa: CASSLTGAGGYTF
cdr3_nt: TGTGCCAGCAGCTTAACAGGGGCTGGCGGCTACACCTTC

j_call: TRBJ1-5
d_call: NA
v_call: TRBV27
clone_size: NA
cdr3_aa: CASSLSRSNQPQHF
cdr3_nt: TGTGCCAGCAGTTTATCACGGAGCAATCAGCCCCAGCATTTT

j_call: TRBJ2-7
d_call: TRBD2
v_call: TRBV7-8
clone_size: once
cdr3_aa: CASSLGLAGGRPSYEQYF
cdr3_nt: TGTGCCAGCAGCCTGGGACTAGCGGGAGGTCGCCCCTCCTACGAGCAGTACTTC

j_call: TRBJ2-2
d_call: TRBD1
v_call: TRBV7-9
clone_size: NA
cdr3_aa: CASSRLGQGAGTGELFF
cdr3_nt: TGTGCCAGCAGCCGCCTGGGACAGGGGGCGGGCACCGGGGAGCTGTTTTTT

j_call: TRBJ2-7
d_call: NA
v_call: TRBV5-6
clone_size: NA
cdr3_aa: CASSNGFSYEQYF
cdr3_nt: TGTGCCAGCAGCAACGGGTTTTCGTACGAGCAGTACTTC

j_call: TRBJ2-3
d_call: TRBD2
v_call: TRBV20-1
clone_size: NA
cdr3_aa: CSASDGGTSGTDTQYF
cdr3_nt: TGCAGTGCTAGTGATGGGGGGACTAGCGGGACAGATACGCAGTATTTT

j_call: TRBJ2-7
d_call: NA
v_call: TRBV9
clone_size: NA
cdr3_aa: CASGSRGHEQYF
cdr3_nt: TGTGCCAGCGGGTCGCGGGGCCACGAGCAGTACTTC

j_call: TRBJ1-6
d_call: NA
v_call: TRBV27
clone_size: NA
cdr3_aa: CASSPPRSPLHF
cdr3_nt: TGTGCCAGCAGTCCCCCCAGGTCACCCCTCCACTTT

j_call: TRBJ2-4
d_call: NA
v_call: TRBV3-1/TRBV3-2
clone_size: NA
cdr3_aa: CASSQEELAKNIQYF
cdr3_nt: TGTGCCAGCAGCCAAGAAGAGCTAGCCAAAAACATTCAGTACTTC

j_call: TRBJ1-2
d_call: TRBD1
v_call: TRBV5-1
clone_size: NA
cdr3_aa: CASSFPGQPNYGYTF
cdr3_nt: TGCGCCAGCAGCTTTCCGGGACAGCCCAACTATGGCTACACCTTC

j_call: TRBJ2-1
d_call: TRBD2
v_call: TRBV24-1
clone_size: NA
cdr3_aa: CATSDPTSGTYNEQFF
cdr3_nt: TGTGCCACCAGTGATCCTACTAGCGGAACCTACAATGAGCAGTTCTTC

j_call: TRBJ1-4
d_call: NA
v_call: TRBV4-1
clone_size: NA
cdr3_aa: CASSHADTSNEKLFF
cdr3_nt: TGCGCCAGCAGCCACGCCGACACCTCGAATGAAAAACTGTTTTTT

j_call: TRBJ2-5
d_call: TRBD2
v_call: TRBV15
clone_size: NA
cdr3_aa: CATSHRLAATQGGYQETQYF
cdr3_nt: TGTGCCACCAGCCATAGACTAGCGGCTACCCAGGGGGGGTACCAAGAGACCCAGTACTTC

j_call: TRBJ2-3
d_call: NA
v_call: TRBV25-1
clone_size: NA
cdr3_aa: CASTPQGYTDTQYF
cdr3_nt: TGTGCCAGCACCCCACAGGGATACACAGATACGCAGTATTTT

j_call: TRBJ1-4
d_call: NA
v_call: TRBV5-4
clone_size: NA
cdr3_aa: CASSLEGLGEKLFF
cdr3_nt: TGTGCCAGCAGCTTGGAGGGGCTTGGGGAAAAACTGTTTTTT

j_call: TRBJ1-1
d_call: NA
v_call: TRBV6-6
clone_size: NA
cdr3_aa: CASSTRDTEAFF
cdr3_nt: TGTGCCAGCAGCACTAGGGACACTGAAGCTTTCTTT

j_call: TRBJ2-1
d_call: TRBD2
v_call: TRBV16
clone_size: NA
cdr3_aa: CASSRGRTSGYSSYNEQFF
cdr3_nt: TGTGCCAGCAGCCGTGGGAGGACTAGCGGATACAGCTCCTACAATGAGCAGTTCTTC

j_call: TRBJ1-1
d_call: NA
v_call: TRBV6-2/TRBV6-3
clone_size: NA
cdr3_aa: CASSYSILGGTEAFF
cdr3_nt: TGTGCCAGCAGTTACTCGATCCTAGGGGGAACTGAAGCTTTCTTT

j_call: TRBJ2-3
d_call: NA
v_call: TRBV3-1/TRBV3-2
clone_size: NA
cdr3_aa: CASSRGGPTDTQYF
cdr3_nt: TGTGCCAGCAGCCGCGGGGGCCCAACAGATACGCAGTATTTT

j_call: TRBJ1-1
d_call: NA
v_call: TRBV6-5
clone_size: once
cdr3_aa: CASSQGLAAFF
cdr3_nt: TGTGCCAGCAGTCAGGGACTGGCAGCTTTCTTT

j_call: TRBJ2-3
d_call: TRBD2
v_call: TRBV5-1
clone_size: NA
cdr3_aa: CASSPGGLAGADTQYF
cdr3_nt: TGCGCCAGCAGCCCCGGAGGGCTAGCGGGAGCAGATACGCAGTATTTT

j_call: TRBJ2-6
d_call: NA
v_call: TRBV5-6
clone_size: NA
cdr3_aa: CASSLTGAGANVLTF
cdr3_nt: TGTGCCAGCAGCTTGACCGGGGCTGGGGCCAACGTCCTGACTTTC

j_call: TRBJ2-3
d_call: TRBD2
v_call: TRBV5-1
clone_size: NA
cdr3_aa: CASSLGLAGGPTDTQYF
cdr3_nt: TGCGCCAGCAGCCTAGGACTAGCGGGAGGGCCCACAGATACGCAGTATTTT

j_call: TRBJ2-3
d_call: TRBD2
v_call: TRBV19
clone_size: once
cdr3_aa: CASSTLAGDTQYF
cdr3_nt: TGTGCCAGTAGTACCCTAGCGGGAGATACGCAGTATTTT

j_call: TRBJ2-5
d_call: TRBD2
v_call: TRBV18
clone_size: NA
cdr3_aa: CASSPLAAEGTQYF
cdr3_nt: TGTGCCAGCTCCCCTCTAGCGGCCGAGGGGACCCAGTACTTC

j_call: TRBJ2-5
d_call: NA
v_call: TRBV5-1
clone_size: NA
cdr3_aa: CASALQETQYF
cdr3_nt: TGCGCCAGTGCCCTACAAGAGACCCAGTACTTC

j_call: TRBJ2-7
d_call: TRBD1
v_call: TRBV18
clone_size: NA
cdr3_aa: CASSPRGLAYEQYF
cdr3_nt: TGTGCCAGCTCCCCAAGGGGGCTAGCCTACGAGCAGTACTTC

j_call: TRBJ1-6
d_call: NA
v_call: TRBV3-1/TRBV3-2
clone_size: NA
cdr3_aa: CASSHLGSYNSPLHF
cdr3_nt: TGTGCCAGCAGCCACCTCGGCTCCTATAATTCACCCCTCCACTTT

j_call: TRBJ2-1
d_call: TRBD1
v_call: TRBV27
clone_size: NA
cdr3_aa: CASSTYGQGAYNEQFF
cdr3_nt: TGTGCCAGCAGTACCTACGGACAGGGGGCGTACAATGAGCAGTTCTTC

j_call: TRBJ2-1
d_call: TRBD2
v_call: TRBV7-3
clone_size: NA
cdr3_aa: CASSLRGLAGEQFF
cdr3_nt: TGTGCCAGCAGCTTAAGGGGGCTAGCGGGTGAGCAGTTCTTC

j_call: TRBJ2-1
d_call: TRBD2
v_call: TRBV6-5
clone_size: once
cdr3_aa: CASSYSASGYNEQFF
cdr3_nt: TGTGCCAGCAGTTACTCGGCTAGCGGCTACAATGAGCAGTTCTTC

j_call: TRBJ1-2
d_call: NA
v_call: TRBV10-3
clone_size: NA
cdr3_aa: CAIQPQGLGYTF
cdr3_nt: TGTGCCATCCAACCTCAGGGACTTGGCTACACCTTC

j_call: TRBJ2-1
d_call: TRBD2
v_call: TRBV27
clone_size: NA
cdr3_aa: CASSFSGSSYNEQFF
cdr3_nt: TGTGCCAGCAGTTTCAGCGGGAGCTCCTACAATGAGCAGTTCTTC

j_call: TRBJ2-7
d_call: TRBD1
v_call: TRBV25-1
clone_size: NA
cdr3_aa: CASSEYQTGGYEQYF
cdr3_nt: TGTGCCAGCAGTGAATATCAGACAGGGGGATACGAGCAGTACTTC

j_call: TRBJ2-7
d_call: TRBD2
v_call: TRBV29-1
clone_size: NA
cdr3_aa: CSVEYSGRAGGYEQYF
cdr3_nt: TGCAGCGTTGAATATAGCGGGAGGGCCGGGGGCTACGAGCAGTACTTC

j_call: TRBJ2-4
d_call: TRBD1
v_call: TRBV7-9
clone_size: NA
cdr3_aa: CASSLALVTGSDIQYF
cdr3_nt: TGTGCCAGCAGCTTAGCCCTTGTGACAGGGAGTGATATTCAGTACTTC

j_call: TRBJ2-1
d_call: NA
v_call: TRBV2
clone_size: NA
cdr3_aa: CASSTRSPGYNEQFF
cdr3_nt: TGTGCCAGCAGTACAAGGTCCCCGGGGTACAATGAGCAGTTCTTC

j_call: TRBJ2-3
d_call: TRBD2
v_call: TRBV11-2
clone_size: NA
cdr3_aa: CASSLRGSGGYTDTQYF
cdr3_nt: TGTGCCAGCAGCTTAAGGGGTAGCGGGGGGTACACAGATACGCAGTATTTT

j_call: TRBJ2-3
d_call: NA
v_call: TRBV3-1/TRBV3-2
clone_size: NA
cdr3_aa: CASSQGLPYTQYF
cdr3_nt: TGTGCCAGCAGCCAAGGACTGCCCTATACGCAGTATTTT

j_call: TRBJ2-3
d_call: NA
v_call: TRBV7-9
clone_size: NA
cdr3_aa: CASSHNTPTDTQYF
cdr3_nt: TGTGCCAGCAGCCACAACACCCCAACAGATACGCAGTATTTT

j_call: TRBJ1-1
d_call: NA
v_call: TRBV21-1
clone_size: NA
cdr3_aa: CASSEGAGGAEAFF
cdr3_nt: TGTGCCAGCAGCGAAGGGGCAGGAGGCGCTGAAGCTTTCTTT